These 21 T cell receptor beta chains share one sample of origin, sequenced in a study of T-cell memory formation after mild COVID-19. TCRdb independently ran MiXCR on the 5' RACE reads; one entry per CDR3 protein. Counted here are 310,000 or so distinct CDR3 sequences, approximately 16% occurring once; the ten biggest clones make up around a fifth. The material sequenced was PBMCs or a T cell subset sorted from them (not recorded which). All receptors come from a man aged 18 to 29 who had mild COVID-19 (a few samples of this study predate the infection). Cell type and time point are not known.

This rearrangement joins TRBV7-8 to TRBJ2-7; 7 bases are shared with TRBD1. Germline loops: CDR1 SGHVS, CDR2 FQNEAQ. The length of the CDR3 is 15 residues. The V and J ends lost 3 bases and 5 bases, in that order; junction bases with no gene match: 10. This CDR3 reads CASSFGLHRGDEQYV. The CDR3 DNA reads TGTGCCAGCAGCTTTGGCCTTCACAGGGGTGACGAGCAGTACGTC.

The chain combines TRBV5-1 with TRBJ2-7; D might be TRBD2 (6 bases). Germline CDR1 reads SGHRS; CDR2 reads YFSETQ. This CDR3 is 13 amino acids long. The V end was cut by 4 bases, the J end by 2 bases, with 10 bases between. The CDR3 here is CASSPRGTYEQYF. The CDR3 nucleotides are TGCGCCAGCAGCCCCCGGGGGACCTACGAGCAGTACTTC. Supplemented by reference TRBV5-1 and TRBJ2-7, the full variable domain reads KAGVTQTPRYLIKTRGQQVTLSCSPISGHRSVSWYQQTPGQGLQFLFEYFSETQRNKGNFPGRFSGRQFSNSRSEMNVSTLELGDSALYLCASSPRGTYEQYFGPGTRLTVT.

This clonotype was counted ten times or more. V is TRBV7-2 and J is TRBJ2-3; D is possibly TRBD2 (5 bases). The CDR3 is 16 amino acids. V shed 8 bases and J shed 3 bases, with 21 bases lying between them. Germline CDR1 reads SGHTA; CDR2 reads FQGNSA. The CDR3 coding sequence is TGTGCCAGCGGAAGAGGGATCGACCGGAGGACAGATACGCAGTATTTT. It specifies CASGRGIDRRTDTQYF.

V gene TRBV10-3 combines with J gene TRBJ1-5; D unclear. Trimming took 6 bases from V and 3 from J, leaving 6 bases between them. CDR3 size: 12 residues. CDR1 and CDR2 (germline): ENHRY, SYGVKD. CDR3 nucleotide sequence: TGTGCCATCAGCGATGACAATCAGCCCCAGCATTTT. Amino acid sequence: CAISDDNQPQHF.

This clonotype has only a few counts. This chain connects TRBV9 to TRBJ2-1, with 9 positions matching TRBD2. This CDR3 contains 16 residues. Germline V gene sequence: CDR1 SGDLS, CDR2 YYNGEE. V gave up 1 base and J gave up 1 base; unmatched junction bases: 3. The CDR3 DNA follows: TGTGCCAGCAGCGTAACTAGCGGGTCTTCCTACAATGAGCAGTTCTTC. It encodes CASSVTSGSSYNEQFF.

The rearrangement joins TRBV10-3 to TRBJ2-5, with a weak D call TRBD2 (7 bases). The CDR3 is 16 amino acids. V shed 3 bases and J shed 0 bases, with 14 bases lying between them. Per germline, CDR1 ENHRY and CDR2 SYGVKD. CDR3 protein: CAISEQGGAYQETQYF. CDR3 DNA sequence: TGTGCCATCAGTGAACAAGGGGGGGCGTACCAAGAGACCCAGTACTTC.

Of note for this clonotype: This sequence may be a read error, since a much larger clone differs from it by one base. The V call is TRBV27, the J call TRBJ2-7; D remains unclear. This CDR3 has 11 amino acids. The germline gives CDR1 MNHEY, CDR2 SMNVEV (reference sequence). Written as DNA, the CDR3 is TGTGTCAGCAGTAACAACTACGAGCAGTACTTC. Protein product: CVSSNNYEQYF.

This clonotype was counted many times. The DNA of the CDR3 is TGTGCCAGCAGACAGGGTGGACCCCTCCACTTT. Translating it yields CASRQGGPLHF. The chain joins TRBV6-5 to TRBJ1-6; TRBD1 might be the D (6 bases). The CDR3 runs 11 residues. Trimming left V 6 bases short and J 12 bases short, with 9 bases between. The germline gives CDR1 MNHEY, CDR2 SVGAGI.

This clonotype was recorded many times. The chain has TRBV5-1 and TRBJ2-7, with D unresolved. The CDR3 has 13 residues. The germline V and J ends were trimmed by 4 bases and 0 bases, with 8 bases remaining between them. Germline assignment: CDR1 SGHRS and CDR2 YFSETQ. The CDR3 sequence: CASSLLGSYEQYF. CDR3 coding DNA: TGCGCCAGCAGCCTGCTCGGCTCCTACGAGCAGTACTTC.

The J gene is TRBJ2-3, the V gene TRBV13; the match to TRBD1 covers 7 bases. V was clipped by 3 bases and J by 2 bases; unmatched bases: 5. Germline CDR1 reads PRHDT; CDR2 reads FYEKMQ (reference sequence). The CDR3 sequence is 15 residues long. CDR3 bases: TGTGCCAGCAGCTTTCGGGACAGTTACACAGATACGCAGTATTTT. This translates into CASSFRDSYTDTQYF.

V and J are TRBV3-1 and TRBJ1-1, with 7 bases that match TRBD1. V dropped 1 base and J dropped 11; count of bases not matched to a gene: 10. The CDR3 is 14 amino acids. Germline CDR1 and CDR2: LGHDT and YNNKEL (reference sequence). CDR3 loop: CASSQVKGARGAFF. In DNA, the CDR3 is TGTGCCAGCAGCCAAGTAAAGGGGGCGCGCGGGGCTTTCTTT.

The rearrangement links TRBV6-1 to TRBJ2-2; 8 nucleotides line up with TRBD1. CDR3 size: 15 residues. The junction had 7 bases not matched to a gene; V was cut back by 6 bases and J by 4 bases. The V gene's germline CDR1 is MNHNS and CDR2 SASEGT. This chain's CDR3 is CASRYAGGGTGELFF. The CDR3 DNA follows: TGTGCCAGCAGATACGCAGGGGGCGGCACCGGGGAGCTGTTTTTT.

This clonotype was seen at least ten times. The chain employs TRBV5-1 and TRBJ2-1, with 11 bases fitting TRBD2. J was trimmed by 4 bases and V by 6 bases; bases with no gene match: 9. CDR1 SGHRS and CDR2 YFSETQ come from the germline V gene. This CDR3 contains 16 residues. The CDR3 is CASKTSGGAAYNEQFF. As DNA, the CDR3 is TGCGCCAGCAAAACTAGCGGGGGAGCCGCTTACAATGAGCAGTTCTTC.

The chain links TRBV7-2 to TRBJ2-1; 7 positions agree with TRBD2. Germline trimming cut 3 bases from V and 12 bases from J; bases unmatched to any gene: 20. This CDR3 comprises 17 residues. CDR1 is SGHTA, CDR2 FQGNSA, per germline. CDR3 in DNA: TGTGCCAGCAGCTTTTTACAGTGGCGGGGGAGAATCGGGTGGCAGTTCTTC. It translates to CASSFLQWRGRIGWQFF. Supplemented by reference TRBV7-2 and TRBJ2-1, the full variable domain reads GAGVSQSPSNKVTEKGKDVELRCDPISGHTALYWYRQSLGQGLEFLIYFQGNSAPDKSGLPSDRFSAERTGGSVSTLTIQRTQQEDSAVYLCASSFLQWRGRIGWQFFGPGTRLTVL.

The sample holds many counts of this clonotype. The genes are TRBV7-3 and TRBJ1-1; 7 bases match TRBD1. J lost 7 bases, V lost 1 base, and 6 bases had no gene match. This CDR3 has 14 amino acids. Germline V gene data show CDR1 as SGHTA and CDR2 as FQGTGA. The chain's CDR3 is CASSLISGGGEAFF. As DNA, the CDR3 is TGTGCCAGCAGCTTAATTTCAGGGGGTGGTGAAGCTTTCTTT.

V and J are TRBV2 and TRBJ1-1; tentatively, D is TRBD1 (6 bases). Between the trimmed V and J ends, which lost 7 bases and 4 bases, there was a span of 13 bases. CDR1 and CDR2 (germline): SNHLY, FYNNEI. This CDR3 comprises 13 residues. The CDR3 coding sequence is TGTGCCAGCACGGGGGGCGCGGGCACTGAAGCTTTCTTT. It codes for CASTGGAGTEAFF.

This clonotype was observed a few times. The V gene is TRBV15, the J gene TRBJ1-5; maybe TRBD1 (5 bases). The CDR3 is 14 amino acids. V lost 0 bases to trimming and J lost 9 bases, with 12 bases between them. CDR1 LNHNV and CDR2 YYDKDF come from the germline V gene (reference sequence). CDR3: CATSRDQGARPQHF. CDR3 coding DNA: TGTGCCACCAGCAGAGATCAAGGGGCTCGGCCCCAGCATTTT.

In its sample, this clonotype was seen a few times. This sequence joins TRBV24-1 and TRBJ2-1; D ambiguous. The V and J ends lost 3 bases and 10 bases respectively, with 15 bases between them. The V gene's germline CDR1 is KGHDR and CDR2 SFDVKD. The CDR3 has 14 amino acids. CDR3 DNA sequence: TGTGCCACCAGTGATCCTGGGTCCCCGTGGGAGCAGTTCTTC. As protein: CATSDPGSPWEQFF.

This clonotype appeared a few times. The chain carries TRBV5-8 and TRBJ2-1; possible D gene TRBD2, 7 bases. CDR1 and CDR2 from the germline V gene are SGHTS and YDEGEE. CDR3 size: 17 residues. Trimming cost V 1 base and J 3 bases, with 17 bases left between them. The CDR3 region is CASSLFSGGGGYNEQFF. CDR3 DNA sequence: TGTGCCAGCAGCTTGTTTAGCGGAGGGGGGGGCTACAATGAGCAGTTCTTC.

The chain couples TRBV20-1 to TRBJ2-3, with D perhaps assigned TRBD1 or TRBD2 (6 bases each). This CDR3 contains 15 residues. Between the trimmed V and J ends, which lost 6 bases and 3 bases, there was a span of 19 bases. Per germline, CDR1 DFQATT and CDR2 SNEGSKA (reference sequence). CDR3 protein: CSARTGALGTDTQYF. The DNA for the CDR3 is TGCAGTGCCAGGACGGGGGCCTTGGGGACAGATACGCAGTATTTT.

The table lists this clonotype with a few counts. The J gene is TRBJ1-1, the V gene TRBV6-2 or TRBV6-3; no definite D call. Germline V lookup: CDR1 MNHEY, CDR2 SVGEGT. This CDR3 has 15 amino acids. Trimming took 6 bases from V and 0 from J, leaving 14 bases between them. The CDR3 nucleotides are TGTGCCAGCAGCGCTCATGGGTTCATGAACACTGAAGCTTTCTTT. Amino acids: CASSAHGFMNTEAFF.